One and the same sample provided the 17 T cell receptor beta chains below, sequenced in a study of brain T cells in children with intractable seizures. The assay was immunoSEQ multiplex PCR, and TCRdb's table has in-frame clones only and misses some. The table has about 340,000 clones, approximately 93% seen once. The time point denotes: blood from clinic visit 5 months post-surgery; TSC patient then seizure free. Specimen: peripheral blood, collected roughly 5 months after surgery. The source of these receptors is a boy younger than two with tuberous sclerosis and intractable seizures.

The chain has TRBV4-2 and TRBJ2-2, with 10 bases matching TRBD2. Germline V CDR1 and CDR2: LGHNA, YNFKEQ. The CDR3 runs to 17 residues. V was clipped by 0 bases and J by 4 bases; unmatched bases: 5. CDR3 residues: CASSQEAGGPSTGELFF. CDR3 coding DNA: TGTGCCAGCAGCCAAGAAGCGGGAGGGCCTAGCACCGGGGAGCTGTTTTTT.

This clone appeared a few times. The rearrangement uses TRBV19 and TRBJ1-1; D uncertain. V shed 3 bases and J shed 8 bases, with 7 bases lying between them. Germline CDR1 reads LNHDA; CDR2 reads SQIVND (reference sequence). There are 11 residues in the CDR3. CDR3 nucleotides: TGTGCCAGTAGTATTACGCGAGAAGCTTTCTTT. Its protein product is CASSITREAFF.

The chain links TRBV5-6 to TRBJ2-6; D is uncertain. The CDR3 contains 15 residues. Trimming removed 1 base at V and 2 bases at J, with 7 bases between. Germline V lookup: CDR1 SGHDT, CDR2 YYEEEE. DNA of the CDR3: TGTGCCAGCAGCTTGAATGCACCTGGGGCCAACGTCCTGACTTTC. Amino acids: CASSLNAPGANVLTF. The full variable domain, rest sourced from reference TRBV5-6 and TRBJ2-6, is DAGVTQSPTHLIKTRGQQVTLRCSPKSGHDTVSWYQQALGQGPQFIFQYYEEEERQRGNFPDRFSGHQFPNYSSELNVNALLLGDSALYLCASSLNAPGANVLTFGAGSRLTVL.

Details on this clone: Other DNA sequences from this sample encode an identical CDR3 as well. V gene TRBV18 combines with J gene TRBJ2-3; D uncertain. V lost 6 bases, J lost 0 bases, and 4 bases lay in between. Germline CDR1 and CDR2: KGHSH and LQKENI. The CDR3 runs 12 residues. CDR3 coding DNA: TGTGCCAGCTCTCCCAGCACAGATACGCAGTATTTT. It encodes CASSPSTDTQYF.

This clone appeared once. This chain joins TRBV4-2 and TRBJ2-5; 16 bases fit TRBD2. The CDR3 is 15 residues long. The V gene end was trimmed by 4 bases and the J gene end by 5 bases; junction bases not matched to a gene: 1. Germline CDR1 LGHNA, CDR2 YNFKEQ. The DNA of the CDR3 is TGTGCCAGCAGCCCGGGACTAGCGGGGGGGGAGACCCAGTACTTC. The encoded protein is CASSPGLAGGETQYF.

The rearrangement links TRBV14 to TRBJ2-7, with D possibly being TRBD2 (5 bases). Trimming took off 1 base at V and 2 bases at J, with 9 bases between the two ends. Germline values: CDR1 SGHDN, CDR2 FVKESK. CDR3 length: 14 amino acids. CDR3 amino acids: CASSQASGAYEQYF. DNA for the CDR3: TGTGCCAGCAGCCAAGCTTCCGGGGCCTACGAGCAGTACTTC.

J is TRBJ2-1 and V is TRBV27; 7 bases are shared with TRBD2. CDR1 is MNHEY and CDR2 is SMNVEV in the germline V gene (reference sequence). The CDR3 is 14 residues long. Trimming took 0 bases from V and 9 from J; bases not matched to a gene: 5. The CDR3 protein is CASSLSPGGTEQFF. Here the CDR3 DNA reads TGTGCCAGCAGTTTATCCCCCGGGGGGACTGAGCAGTTCTTC.

Notes on this clone: Other DNA sequences in the sample encode the same CDR3. The chain recombines TRBV7-9 with TRBJ2-2; 7 nucleotides match TRBD2. The CDR3 extends over 15 amino acids. Losses at the gene ends were 3 bases for V and 1 base for J; bases not matched to a gene: 2. From germline, CDR1 is SEHNR and CDR2 FQNEAQ (reference sequence). In DNA, the CDR3 is TGTGCCAGCAGCTTGGCTAGCGGGAACACCGGGGAGCTGTTTTTT. This sequence encodes CASSLASGNTGELFF.

This chain links TRBV6-5 with TRBJ2-7, with 11 bases matching TRBD2. V lost 2 bases to trimming and J lost 6 bases; unmatched junction nucleotides: 3. The CDR3 runs 14 residues. The germline CDR1 and CDR2 sequences are MNHEY and SVGAGI. The CDR3 bases are TGTGCCAGCAGTTACCTGGGGACTAGCGGCGAGCAGTACTTC. This translates into CASSYLGTSGEQYF.

The chain recombines TRBV7-9 with TRBJ2-7; no reliable D call. Germline loops: CDR1 SEHNR, CDR2 FQNEAQ (reference sequence). V was cut by 5 bases and J by 1 base, with 12 bases left in between. This CDR3 region has 14 residues. For the CDR3, the DNA is TGTGCCAGCAGCCCGGACGGAGAGTCCTACGAGCAGTACTTC. Translating gives CASSPDGESYEQYF.

V is TRBV5-3 and J is TRBJ1-2, with a tentative D call TRBD1 (5 bases). TRBV5-3 is recorded as an ORF, its role being uncertain. The V end lost 4 bases, the J end lost 5 bases, and 12 bases lay between the germline ends. There are 13 residues in the CDR3. The DNA of the CDR3 is TGTGCCAGAAGCCATCAGGGATCTTATGGCTACACCTTC. This translates into CARSHQGSYGYTF.

The chain recombines TRBV19 with TRBJ1-2, with 8 bases aligning to TRBD1. The germline CDR1 and CDR2 sequences are LNHDA and SQIVND (reference sequence). The CDR3 spans 17 residues. J was trimmed by 2 bases and V by 2 bases; bases with no gene match: 10. In DNA, the CDR3 is TGTGCCAGTAGTATATCGCCAGGGGGCGACAAGAACTATGGCTACACCTTC. Translated: CASSISPGGDKNYGYTF.

This clone was observed a few times. This sequence joins TRBV20-1 and TRBJ2-5; D gene unclear. The ends were cut back, 5 bases at V and 5 bases at J, with 6 bases in the middle. This CDR3 region has 10 residues. Per germline, CDR1 DFQATT and CDR2 SNEGSKA (reference sequence). In DNA, the CDR3 is TGCAGTGCTCTGGTTGAGACCCAGTACTTC. Amino acids: CSALVETQYF.

The chain uses TRBV19 and TRBJ2-5; 11 bases are shared with TRBD1. Trimming cost V 3 bases and J 6 bases; bases outside gene matches: 0. In germline, CDR1 is LNHDA, CDR2 SQIVND (reference sequence). The CDR3 is 13 residues long. CDR3 residues: CASSMDRGQTQYF. The CDR3 DNA is TGTGCCAGTAGTATGGACAGGGGGCAGACCCAGTACTTC.

The chain combines TRBV5-1 with TRBJ2-1; 8 nucleotides align to TRBD2. The CDR3 has 15 residues. With 2 bases clipped from V and 6 bases from J, the junction kept 7 bases outside the gene matches. Germline lookup yields CDR1 SGHRS and CDR2 YFSETQ. CDR3 sequence reads: CASSFSGREGNEQFF. CDR3 DNA sequence: TGCGCCAGCAGCTTTTCGGGCCGGGAGGGCAATGAGCAGTTCTTC.

The CDR3 sequence: CASSVQWNYGYTF. The CDR3 nucleotides read TGTGCCAGTAGTGTCCAGTGGAACTATGGCTACACCTTC. The rearrangement uses TRBV19 and TRBJ1-2, with unresolved D. Germline CDR1 and CDR2: LNHDA and SQIVND (reference sequence). Trimming cost V 5 bases and J 2 bases, with 9 bases left between them. The CDR3 sequence is 13 residues long.

V is TRBV5-1 and J is TRBJ2-3, with D unresolved. Germline CDR1 is SGHRS and CDR2 is YFSETQ. Trimming removed 2 bases at V and 2 bases at J, with 9 bases between. The CDR3 length is 14 residues. This chain's CDR3 is CASSLKTHTDTQYF. The DNA of the CDR3 is TGCGCCAGCAGCTTAAAGACCCACACAGATACGCAGTATTTT.